This T cell receptor (beta chain) appears in the sequencing data of a study of blood T cell repertoires in COVID-19. Study-wide background: COVID-19 samples, acute and convalescent, were from the United States, Italy and Spain. Sources were T cells, B-cell-depleted T cells, or PBMCs; the material itself was cDNA or gDNA.

Original handling: Amplification of reference gene primers provided the estimated nucleated cell counts. Clones were sequenced by immunoSEQ multiplex PCR, and TCRdb holds only the in-frame ones, with some missing. V, J and clone size reflect that table, while D and trimming were determined from the DNA. Found here are about 200,000 clones, 70% to 85% of them singletons; the top ten hold 6.9%. Trimming removed 6 bases from V and 5 bases from J, with 16 bases in between. CDR1 and CDR2 (germline): MNHEY, SVGAGI. The CDR3 is 14 residues long. The chain links TRBV6-5 to TRBJ1-2; D gene ambiguous. Sequenced sample: peripheral blood. The receptor was derived from a human donor with acute or convalescent COVID-19. The donor label of this sample is uncertain. The CDR3 region is CASSTTATGYGYTF. DNA of the CDR3: TGTGCCAGCAGCACCACAGCCACTGGGTATGGCTACACCTTC.